One sample yielded the 18 T cell receptor beta chains listed below, sequenced in a study of blood T cell repertoires in COVID-19. The repertoire was sequenced with immunoSEQ multiplex PCR; TCRdb's copy has only in-frame clones and lacks some. The table lists about 58,000 clones, around 87% of them singletons. Sequencing was carried out using peripheral blood. The receptors originated from a human donor with active COVID-19. The donor label of this sample is uncertain.

V is TRBV6-2 or TRBV6-3 and J is TRBJ2-1, with TRBD1 matching over 9 bases. This CDR3 comprises 14 residues. V shed 6 bases, J shed 6 bases, and the junction held 6 bases outside the gene matches. Germline V lookup: CDR1 MNHEY, CDR2 SVGEGT. The chain's CDR3 is CASSRDRVGNEQFF. For the CDR3, the DNA is TGTGCCAGCAGCCGGGACAGGGTGGGCAATGAGCAGTTCTTC.

The genes are TRBV27 and TRBJ1-1, with TRBD1 matching over 9 bases. The V gene end was trimmed by 7 bases and the J gene end by 2 bases; junction bases not matched to a gene: 2. Germline V gene lookup returns CDR1 MNHEY and CDR2 SMNVEV (reference sequence). This CDR3 spans 13 amino acids. The CDR3 loop reads CASKGQGNTEAFF. In DNA form, the CDR3 reads TGTGCCAGCAAGGGACAGGGAAACACTGAAGCTTTCTTT.

CDR3 protein: CASSPNSGGNTGELFF. CDR3 nucleotides: TGTGCCAGCAGCCCAAACAGCGGGGGGAACACCGGGGAGCTGTTTTTT. The chain recombines TRBV7-2 with TRBJ2-2, with 8 bases aligning to TRBD2. The V segment lost 5 bases and the J segment 1 base; nucleotides outside the gene matches: 6. This CDR3 comprises 16 residues. Germline V gene data show CDR1 as SGHTA and CDR2 as FQGNSA.

This chain joins TRBV29-1 and TRBJ2-4; D unresolved. CDR3 length: 13 residues. V dropped 3 bases and J dropped 7 bases, with 13 bases sitting between them. Germline values: CDR1 SQVTM, CDR2 ANQGSEA. The CDR3 reads CSVEAINQNIQYF. The CDR3 nucleotides are TGCAGCGTTGAGGCCATTAACCAGAACATTCAGTACTTC.

The chain is built from TRBV28 and TRBJ2-7; 10 bases match TRBD1. Germline CDR1 reads MDHEN; CDR2 reads SYDVKM. V lost 6 bases to trimming and J lost 3 bases; unmatched junction nucleotides: 8. The CDR3 is 15 residues long. CDR3 loop: CASRPGTGAIYEQYF. CDR3 nucleotide sequence: TGTGCCAGCAGGCCCGGGACAGGGGCAATCTACGAGCAGTACTTC.

J is TRBJ2-4 and V is TRBV21-1; TRBD1, the table's D call, lacks a check against the DNA. TRBV21-1 is a pseudogene locus. The CDR3 covers 14 residues. For the CDR3, the DNA is TGTGCCAGCAGCAAACAGGGGGCCAAAAACATTCAGTACTTC. Its translation is CASSKQGAKNIQYF.

The J gene is TRBJ1-6, the V gene TRBV7-9; D remains ambiguous. The CDR3 totals 15 residues. V lost 4 bases, J lost 0 bases, and 7 bases lay in between. Germline CDR1 and CDR2: SEHNR and FQNEAQ (reference sequence). CDR3 coding DNA: TGTGCCAGCAGCTCCGGGAGCTCCTATAATTCACCCCTCCACTTT. Translation gives CASSSGSSYNSPLHF. Full variable domain (remainder filled in from reference TRBV7-9 and TRBJ1-6): DTGVSQNPRHKITKRGQNVTFRCDPISEHNRLYWYRQTLGQGPEFLTYFQNEAQLEKSRLLSDRFSAERPKGSFSTLEIQRTEQGDSAMYLCASSSGSSYNSPLHFGNGTRLTVT.

This rearrangement joins TRBV5-6 to TRBJ2-7; D possibly corresponds to TRBD2 (6 bases). V was pared by 0 bases and J by 5 bases, with 18 bases between. From germline, CDR1 is SGHDT and CDR2 YYEEEE. This CDR3 has 16 residues. CDR3 nucleotide sequence: TGTGCCAGCAGCTTGGTGGGTAGCGGCAAGCGGAACGAGCAGTACTTC. Its protein product is CASSLVGSGKRNEQYF.

V and J are TRBV5-8 and TRBJ2-1, with D possibly matching TRBD2 (7 bases). Germline CDR1 SGHTS, CDR2 YDEGEE. Deletions cut 0 bases from V and 6 bases from J, with 13 bases between. This CDR3 region has 15 residues. CDR3 sequence reads: CASSLGRGPSNEQFF. CDR3 DNA: TGTGCCAGCAGCTTGGGGCGGGGGCCTAGCAATGAGCAGTTCTTC.

This clone was seen only a few times. The chain employs TRBV9 and TRBJ2-2, with D possibly being TRBD2 (6 bases). CDR1 and CDR2 (germline): SGDLS, YYNGEE. Trimming removed 0 bases from V and 4 bases from J, with 10 bases in between. The CDR3 loop spans 15 amino acids. CDR3 region: CASSVAEGSTGELFF. The DNA for the CDR3 is TGTGCCAGCAGCGTAGCGGAGGGATCCACCGGGGAGCTGTTTTTT.

In the case of this clone: At one of its ends the junction is not consistent with the germline gene, which may arise from a read error. This sequence joins TRBV15 and TRBJ1-1; D uncertain. The germline V gene encodes CDR1 LNHNV and CDR2 YYDKDF (reference sequence). CDR3 size: 12 residues. The CDR3 DNA sequence: TGTGCCACCAGCAGAGATTCGGTAGGAGTAAACTTT. Its protein product is CATSRDSVGVNF.

The J gene is TRBJ2-5, the V gene TRBV2, with TRBD2 matching over 14 bases. The CDR3 length is 15 residues. V trimming: 7 bases; J trimming: 7 bases; junction bases outside the gene matches: 8. Germline V CDR1 and CDR2: SNHLY, FYNNEI. CDR3: CASNPGLAGGRTQYF. CDR3 nucleotides: TGTGCCAGCAATCCCGGACTAGCGGGGGGCCGGACCCAGTACTTC.

There are a few counts of this clone. The genes are TRBV5-1 and TRBJ2-3; D call uncertain. The germline V gene has CDR1 SGHRS and CDR2 YFSETQ. V was pared by 0 bases and J by 2 bases, with 7 bases between. CDR3 size: 14 residues. The DNA for the CDR3 is TGCGCCAGCAGCTTGGACTTATACACAGATACGCAGTATTTT. Translating gives CASSLDLYTDTQYF.

This clone was seen a handful of times. The rearrangement joins TRBV6-4 to TRBJ2-2; D might be TRBD2 (7 bases). The germline CDR1 and CDR2 sequences are MRHNA and SNTAGT. This CDR3 is 15 amino acids long. V was clipped by 0 bases and J by 4 bases, with 9 bases between them. CDR3 in DNA: TGTGCCAGCAGTGACTCGGGGGGGCGCACCGGGGAGCTGTTTTTT. Amino acids: CASSDSGGRTGELFF.

This chain links TRBV5-8 with TRBJ1-1; 8 bases align to TRBD1. The CDR3 is 19 amino acids. CDR1 and CDR2 (germline): SGHTS, YDEGEE. Unmatched junction bases numbered 14, after V lost 1 base and J lost 0 bases. CDR3 region: CASSLSLRTGLFMNTEAFF. CDR3 coding DNA: TGTGCCAGCAGCTTGTCGCTACGGACAGGGCTATTCATGAACACTGAAGCTTTCTTT.

This chain links TRBV19 with TRBJ2-3, with 9 bases that match TRBD1. The CDR3 is made up of 15 amino acids. Germline V gene lookup returns CDR1 LNHDA and CDR2 SQIVND (reference sequence). V gave up 5 bases and J gave up 1 base; unmatched junction bases: 4. CDR3 sequence reads: CASSPHRGRTDTQYF. In DNA, the CDR3 is TGTGCCAGTAGTCCCCACAGGGGGCGCACAGATACGCAGTATTTT.

The chain has TRBV28 and TRBJ1-1, with 8 bases lining up with TRBD1. Per germline, CDR1 MDHEN and CDR2 SYDVKM. The CDR3 has 15 residues. J gave up 3 bases and V 3 bases, and 6 bases lay outside the gene matches. The CDR3 sequence: CASSFGQGRDTEAFF. In nucleotides, the CDR3 is TGTGCCAGCAGTTTCGGACAGGGTCGGGACACTGAAGCTTTCTTT.

The chain links TRBV7-9 to TRBJ2-7, with D possibly TRBD2 on 5 matching bases. The CDR3 is 14 residues long. V lost 1 base, J lost 3 bases, and 10 bases lay in between. Germline values: CDR1 SEHNR, CDR2 FQNEAQ (reference sequence). CDR3 bases: TGTGCCAGCAGCTTAGATGCTAGCAGCTACGAGCAGTACTTC. Protein: CASSLDASSYEQYF.